The 14 T cell receptor beta chains presented below share a single source sample, sequenced in a study. TCRdb re-called the RT-PCR reads through MiXCR, storing one row per CDR3 protein. The sample lists around 700,000 distinct CDR3 sequences, 12% to 15% seen once, with about 3.6% in the top ten. Sequencing was performed on memory CD4+ T cells from blood. These TCRs come from a female donor in good health, serving as a healthy control.

This clonotype was seen many times. V gene TRBV5-4 combines with J gene TRBJ2-1, with TRBD2 matching 13 bases. The CDR3 is 17 amino acids. V shed 3 bases and J 8 bases; nucleotides not matched to a gene: 11. Germline V gene sequence: CDR1 SGHNT, CDR2 YYREEE (reference sequence). CDR3 nucleotide sequence: TGTGCCAGCAGCTCCGGGACTAGCGGGACCGCGCGGGATGAGCAGTTCTTC. Translation: CASSSGTSGTARDEQFF.

The chain links TRBV6-6 to TRBJ2-7, with D tentatively TRBD2 (6 bases). Germline values: CDR1 MNHNY, CDR2 SVGAGI (reference sequence). This CDR3 is built from 18 residues. The V and J ends lost 0 bases and 3 bases respectively, with 21 bases between them. The CDR3 DNA follows: TGTGCCAGCAGTTACTCGACTCCAGGCGGGACTCATTTCTACGAGCAGTACTTC. Translated: CASSYSTPGGTHFYEQYF.

The chain carries TRBV28 and TRBJ2-7, with D uncertain. The V gene's germline CDR1 is MDHEN and CDR2 SYDVKM. The V and J ends lost 8 bases and 4 bases respectively, with 24 bases between them. The length of the CDR3 is 16 residues. The CDR3 DNA sequence: TGTGCCAGCGGAAAGAGGTTCGATCGGAACGGATACGAGCAGTACTTC. This translates into CASGKRFDRNGYEQYF.

This clonotype was observed a few times. V is TRBV29-1 and J is TRBJ1-4; maybe TRBD1 (5 bases). Germline V gene sequence: CDR1 SQVTM, CDR2 ANQGSEA. The CDR3 spans 12 residues. With 4 bases removed from V and 7 bases from J, the gap between germline ends came to 10 bases. The CDR3 spells CSVVVGGEKLFF. The CDR3 DNA sequence: TGCAGCGTTGTTGTCGGGGGTGAAAAACTGTTTTTT.

This clonotype was observed many times. The V gene is TRBV12-3 or TRBV12-4, the J gene TRBJ2-1; TRBD2 matches at 10 bases. This CDR3 has 14 residues. V was pared by 6 bases and J by 5 bases, with 4 bases of the junction left unmatched. The CDR3 DNA sequence: TGTGCCAGCAGAGGGACTAGCGCCCACAATGAGCAGTTCTTC. This encodes CASRGTSAHNEQFF.

The chain carries TRBV5-1 and TRBJ2-5; 11 positions agree with TRBD2. The CDR3 consists of 15 residues. Trimming cost V 4 bases and J 4 bases; bases outside gene matches: 6. Germline V gene lookup returns CDR1 SGHRS and CDR2 YFSETQ. The CDR3 DNA reads TGCGCCAGCAGCGATAGCGGGAGGGTACGAGAGACCCAGTACTTC. Its translation is CASSDSGRVRETQYF.

This clonotype was counted many times. The chain combines TRBV12-5 with TRBJ2-2; no clear D. CDR1 LGHNT and CDR2 FRNRAP come from the germline V gene. This CDR3 spans 13 amino acids. Trimming shortened V by 3 bases and J by 0 bases, and 2 bases separated the two germline ends. CDR3 in DNA: TGTGCTAGTGGTTTTCCGAACACCGGGGAGCTGTTTTTT. Translating gives CASGFPNTGELFF.

The V gene is TRBV24-1, the J gene TRBJ2-7, with D perhaps TRBD1 (5 bases). The V gene's germline CDR1 is KGHDR and CDR2 SFDVKD. Between the trimmed V and J ends, which lost 1 base and 2 bases, there was a span of 14 bases. The CDR3 contains 16 residues. The CDR3 DNA sequence: TGTGCCACCAGTGATTTTGGGCAGGGAAGGACCTACGAGCAGTACTTC. Its protein product is CATSDFGQGRTYEQYF.

This clonotype was seen a few times. The chain has TRBV20-1 and TRBJ1-6, with 7 bases aligning to TRBD1. The germline V gene encodes CDR1 DFQATT and CDR2 SNEGSKA (reference sequence). The CDR3 sequence is 16 residues long. Germline trimming cut 2 bases from V and 7 bases from J; bases unmatched to any gene: 11. The CDR3 is CSARSGQAGVNSPLHF. CDR3 nucleotide sequence: TGCAGTGCTAGATCCGGACAGGCCGGGGTCAATTCACCCCTCCACTTT.

This chain uses TRBV5-1 with TRBJ1-1, with D tentatively TRBD1 (5 bases). V dropped 2 bases and J dropped 2 bases, with 10 bases sitting between them. The V gene's germline CDR1 is SGHRS and CDR2 YFSETQ. The CDR3 sequence is 14 residues long. As DNA, the CDR3 is TGCGCCAGCAGCTTACAGGTAACCAACACTGAAGCTTTCTTT. Protein sequence: CASSLQVTNTEAFF.

This clonotype was detected only a few times. CDR3 amino acids: CATSDSGQAGYTF. The CDR3 coding sequence is TGTGCCACCAGTGACTCTGGACAGGCTGGCTACACCTTC. This chain links TRBV24-1 with TRBJ1-2; 7 positions agree with TRBD1. The CDR3 runs to 13 residues. V lost 4 bases to trimming and J lost 7 bases; unmatched junction nucleotides: 5. In germline, CDR1 is KGHDR, CDR2 SFDVKD.

The chain is built from TRBV5-1 and TRBJ2-1; 10 positions agree with TRBD2. V was clipped by 0 bases and J by 10 bases; unmatched bases: 7. Germline V gives CDR1 SGHRS, CDR2 YFSETQ. This CDR3 comprises 15 residues. Here the CDR3 DNA reads TGCGCCAGCAGCTTGGCCGGGGCTAGCGGGAGAGAGCAGTTCTTC. Residues: CASSLAGASGREQFF.

The V gene is TRBV12-3 or TRBV12-4, the J gene TRBJ2-7; D might be TRBD1 (6 bases). V was trimmed by 4 bases and J by 3 bases, leaving 13 bases between them. The CDR3 runs 14 residues. The CDR3 here is CASSSQGPGYEQYF. The CDR3 coding sequence is TGTGCCAGCAGTTCACAGGGCCCGGGCTACGAGCAGTACTTC.

This clonotype has at least ten counts. V is TRBV6-5 and J is TRBJ1-5; 10 bases are a match to TRBD1. Germline CDR1 and CDR2: MNHEY and SVGAGI. Losses at the gene ends were 5 bases for V and 2 bases for J; bases not matched to a gene: 9. The CDR3 is 17 residues long. The CDR3 reads CASSPQGQGFGNQPQHF. Written as DNA, the CDR3 is TGTGCCAGCAGTCCCCAGGGACAGGGGTTTGGCAATCAGCCCCAGCATTTT.